This entry describes one T cell receptor beta chain. J gave up 4 bases and V 5 bases, and 14 bases lay outside the gene matches. The CDR3 spans 17 residues. In germline, CDR1 is LGHNA, CDR2 YSLEER. This sample stems from a study of blood T cells in healthy people across ages. Donors were healthy Caucasian individuals from Russia aged roughly 6 to 95. A sample-barcoded 5' primer and a J-beta primer mix were used in a second PCR of about 6 to 11 cycles. TCRdb passed the 5' RACE reads through MiXCR, listing each CDR3 protein once. The sample yields hundreds of thousands of distinct CDR3 sequences, roughly 21% seen once.

This receptor was taken from a man in his 70s in good health. Source material: blood. The chain recombines TRBV4-3 with TRBJ2-1; TRBD2 matches at 7 bases. CDR3 amino acids: CASSEGFVGEGYNEQFF. CDR3 DNA: TGCGCCAGCAGCGAAGGGTTCGTAGGGGAGGGGTACAATGAGCAGTTCTTC.